This T cell receptor beta chain emerged from a study of OX40 agonist ivuxolimab in advanced cancers. Findings of the study overall: Some of the nonresponding patients also showed low levels of normalized T-cell clonal expansion. The CD4+ and CD8+ T cells in the blood had expanded clonally by week 6 at 0.1 to 3.0 mg/kg.

Details on this clone: The antigen remains unidentified.

The CDR3 is 14 residues long. V was trimmed by 5 bases and J by 1 base, leaving 12 bases between them. The V gene's germline CDR1 is MNHEY and CDR2 SMNVEV (reference sequence). The protocol was immunoSEQ multiplex PCR, while the TCRdb copy is restricted to in-frame clones and leaves out a portion. The sample yields 25,000 to 30,000 clones, roughly 80% seen once. This TCR was recovered from an adult with an advanced solid tumor such as melanoma, head and neck, liver or kidney cancer. The chain joins TRBV27 to TRBJ2-7; D not resolved. The specimen was CD4+ or CD8+ T cells sorted from blood, collected in a trial of the OX40 agonist ivuxolimab. The CDR3 loop is CASSPTSLSYEQYF. The CDR3 DNA is TGTGCCAGCAGTCCCACCTCCCTTTCCTACGAGCAGTACTTC.